This T cell receptor (beta chain) was sequenced for a study of blood T cell repertoires in COVID-19. Overall study context: Spain, Italy and the United States supplied samples that represented acute and convalescent COVID-19. T cells, B-cell-depleted T cells, or PBMCs provided the cDNA or gDNA that served as material.

CDR3 length: 17 amino acids. V was clipped by 0 bases and J by 4 bases, with 16 bases between them. Per germline, CDR1 SGDLS and CDR2 YYNGEE. Authors' methods: Amplification of reference gene primers was used by the study to estimate nucleated cell counts. Data came from immunoSEQ multiplex PCR; TCRdb stores just in-frame clones and leaves some out. Clone size and the V and J calls come from that table; the DNA yielded D and trimming. The data show some 80,000 clones, 70% to 90% seen once. The chain is built from TRBV9 and TRBJ1-4; D call uncertain. The sample comprised peripheral blood. This sequence was found in a human donor in a cohort sampled during active COVID-19. The CDR3: CASSVGSGGSGNEKLFF. The CDR3 DNA sequence: TGTGCCAGCAGCGTAGGAAGTGGAGGGAGTGGTAATGAAAAACTGTTTTTT.